Only a few counts were recorded for the clone carrying this T cell receptor beta chain. The limits of the CDR3 on the DNA are not certain, so only TCRdb's listed CDR3 is given. Template material for TCR beta VDJ and CDR3 profiling consisted of genomic DNA. TCRdb passed the reads through MiXCR, listing each CDR3 protein once. The sample has about 180,000 distinct CDR3 sequences, less than 50% seen once. CD8+CD57+ cell expansion, shown by flow cytometry, had occurred in the patients selected for sequencing. Patients were treatment-naive when blood was sampled. The data were obtained in a study of CD8+CD57+ T cells in acquired aplastic anemia. The CDR3 is 16 amino acids long, termini counted.

The sequenced sample was sorted CD4+, CD8+, or CD8+CD57+ T cells (not recorded which) from PBMCs. This clonotype was obtained from a human donor with aplastic anemia. The chain combines TRBV7-5 with TRBJ2-7; TRBD1, the table's D call, lacks a check against the DNA. TRBV7-5 is labeled a pseudogene. The CDR3 spells CISVPEVGREIYEQYF.